These T cell receptor beta chains were read from a single sample in a study of blood T cell repertoires in COVID-19. Using immunoSEQ multiplex PCR, the repertoire was profiled, and TCRdb retains in-frame clones only, with some absent. Among about 63,000 clones listed, about 80% were seen once. Sequenced: peripheral blood. The receptor set was obtained from a human donor in a cohort sampled during active COVID-19. CDR3s include the opening cysteine and the closing phenylalanine or tryptophan. D genes are given only for firm matches. Size is omitted from some rows. Given values are once, few, many or a class for expanded clones.

TRBJ2-5 TRBV7-9 NA NA TGTGCCAGCAGCCCCTGGGACATCCAAGAGACCCAGTACTTC CASSPWDIQETQYF
TRBJ2-5 TRBV7-6 NA NA TGTGCCAGCAGCTTACTCCCTAGCTACAGTACGGAGACCCAGTACTTC CASSLLPSYSTETQYF
TRBJ1-2 TRBV9 NA NA TGTGCCAGCAGCCCCTCTGGCGGGGGGCTCTATGGCTACACCTTC CASSPSGGGLYGYTF
TRBJ2-7 TRBV6-2/TRBV6-3 NA NA TGTGCCAGCAGTTCCCTTCCCACTAATCTGCTCGAGCAGTACTTC CASSSLPTNLLEQYF
TRBJ1-5 TRBV19 NA NA TGTGCCAGTAGTATCCATTTTGGGGGGAATCAGCCCCAGCATTTT CASSIHFGGNQPQHF
TRBJ1-1 TRBV15 NA NA TGTGCCACCAGCAAACCGAAGGGACAAGAGAACACTGAAGCTTTCTTT CATSKPKGQENTEAFF
TRBJ2-2 TRBV27 NA NA TGTGCCAGCAGCCGCGACAGGACCGGGGAGCTGTTTTTT CASSRDRTGELFF
TRBJ1-2 TRBV14 NA once TGTGCCAGCAGCCATCTAACCGGGAACTATGGCTACACCTTC CASSHLTGNYGYTF
TRBJ2-5 TRBV7-9 TRBD2 NA TGTGCCAGCATCCTCGGACTAGCGGGAGTAGAGACCCAGTACTTC CASILGLAGVETQYF
TRBJ1-5 TRBV10-2 TRBD1 NA TGCGCCAGTGGGACAGTCAATCAGCCCCAGCATTTT CASGTVNQPQHF
TRBJ2-7 TRBV4-3 NA NA TGCGCCAGCAGCCAAGAGGGGGTAGCGGCTGGGTCCTACGAGCAGTACTTC CASSQEGVAAGSYEQYF
TRBJ1-2 TRBV2 NA NA TGTGCCAGCAGTGGAGGGAACTATGGCTACACCTTC CASSGGNYGYTF
TRBJ1-3 TRBV12-3/TRBV12-4 NA NA TGTGCCAGCAGTTTAGGTTCACTAAACACCATATATTTT CASSLGSLNTIYF
TRBJ2-7 TRBV9 NA NA TGTGCCAGCAGCGTAGGGGCCTTGGGCGAGCAGTACTTC CASSVGALGEQYF
TRBJ2-7 TRBV9 TRBD2 NA TGTGCCAGCAGTGTTAGCGGGGGGTCCCACGAGCAGTACTTC CASSVSGGSHEQYF
TRBJ2-6 TRBV7-3 NA once TGTGCCAGCAGCTCCCAACATAGGTCCGGGGTCTCTGGGGCCAACGTCCTGACTTTC CASSSQHRSGVSGANVLTF
TRBJ2-7 TRBV6-5 TRBD1 NA TGTGCCAGCAGTTACATGACAGGGGGCTACGAGCAGTACTTC CASSYMTGGYEQYF
TRBJ1-6 TRBV14 NA NA TGTGCCAGCAGCCAAGAAAGGAGGGGTTACTATAATTCACCCCTCCACTTT CASSQERRGYYNSPLHF
TRBJ2-5 TRBV30 NA NA TGTGCCTGGAGTGCACAAGAGACCCAGTACTTC CAWSAQETQYF
TRBJ2-7 TRBV7-9 NA NA TGTGCCAGCAGCTTGCAGGGCGTCTCCTACGAGCAGTACTTC CASSLQGVSYEQYF
TRBJ2-3 TRBV21-1 NA NA TGTGCCAGCAGCAAAGCAAAAAAAGCGGGAGCGGATACGCAGTATTTT CASSKAKKAGADTQYF
TRBJ1-3 TRBV6-6 NA NA TGTGCCAGCAGTCACGGGGTCGTGGAGTTGTACTCTGGAAACACCATATATTTT CASSHGVVELYSGNTIYF
TRBJ2-7 TRBV24-1 TRBD2 NA TGTGCCACCAGTGACGCGGCGGGAGGCTCCTACGAGCAGTACTTC CATSDAAGGSYEQYF
TRBJ2-1 TRBV7-9 TRBD2 NA TGTGCCAGCAGCTTCCGGACTAGCGAAGATGAGCAGTTCTTC CASSFRTSEDEQFF
TRBJ1-1 TRBV6-6 NA NA TGTGCCAGCAGTACCCAGGGTCTATACACTGAAGCTTTCTTT CASSTQGLYTEAFF
TRBJ2-7 TRBV6-2/TRBV6-3 NA few TGTGCCAGCAGTTACGACAACTCCTACGAGCAGTACTTC CASSYDNSYEQYF